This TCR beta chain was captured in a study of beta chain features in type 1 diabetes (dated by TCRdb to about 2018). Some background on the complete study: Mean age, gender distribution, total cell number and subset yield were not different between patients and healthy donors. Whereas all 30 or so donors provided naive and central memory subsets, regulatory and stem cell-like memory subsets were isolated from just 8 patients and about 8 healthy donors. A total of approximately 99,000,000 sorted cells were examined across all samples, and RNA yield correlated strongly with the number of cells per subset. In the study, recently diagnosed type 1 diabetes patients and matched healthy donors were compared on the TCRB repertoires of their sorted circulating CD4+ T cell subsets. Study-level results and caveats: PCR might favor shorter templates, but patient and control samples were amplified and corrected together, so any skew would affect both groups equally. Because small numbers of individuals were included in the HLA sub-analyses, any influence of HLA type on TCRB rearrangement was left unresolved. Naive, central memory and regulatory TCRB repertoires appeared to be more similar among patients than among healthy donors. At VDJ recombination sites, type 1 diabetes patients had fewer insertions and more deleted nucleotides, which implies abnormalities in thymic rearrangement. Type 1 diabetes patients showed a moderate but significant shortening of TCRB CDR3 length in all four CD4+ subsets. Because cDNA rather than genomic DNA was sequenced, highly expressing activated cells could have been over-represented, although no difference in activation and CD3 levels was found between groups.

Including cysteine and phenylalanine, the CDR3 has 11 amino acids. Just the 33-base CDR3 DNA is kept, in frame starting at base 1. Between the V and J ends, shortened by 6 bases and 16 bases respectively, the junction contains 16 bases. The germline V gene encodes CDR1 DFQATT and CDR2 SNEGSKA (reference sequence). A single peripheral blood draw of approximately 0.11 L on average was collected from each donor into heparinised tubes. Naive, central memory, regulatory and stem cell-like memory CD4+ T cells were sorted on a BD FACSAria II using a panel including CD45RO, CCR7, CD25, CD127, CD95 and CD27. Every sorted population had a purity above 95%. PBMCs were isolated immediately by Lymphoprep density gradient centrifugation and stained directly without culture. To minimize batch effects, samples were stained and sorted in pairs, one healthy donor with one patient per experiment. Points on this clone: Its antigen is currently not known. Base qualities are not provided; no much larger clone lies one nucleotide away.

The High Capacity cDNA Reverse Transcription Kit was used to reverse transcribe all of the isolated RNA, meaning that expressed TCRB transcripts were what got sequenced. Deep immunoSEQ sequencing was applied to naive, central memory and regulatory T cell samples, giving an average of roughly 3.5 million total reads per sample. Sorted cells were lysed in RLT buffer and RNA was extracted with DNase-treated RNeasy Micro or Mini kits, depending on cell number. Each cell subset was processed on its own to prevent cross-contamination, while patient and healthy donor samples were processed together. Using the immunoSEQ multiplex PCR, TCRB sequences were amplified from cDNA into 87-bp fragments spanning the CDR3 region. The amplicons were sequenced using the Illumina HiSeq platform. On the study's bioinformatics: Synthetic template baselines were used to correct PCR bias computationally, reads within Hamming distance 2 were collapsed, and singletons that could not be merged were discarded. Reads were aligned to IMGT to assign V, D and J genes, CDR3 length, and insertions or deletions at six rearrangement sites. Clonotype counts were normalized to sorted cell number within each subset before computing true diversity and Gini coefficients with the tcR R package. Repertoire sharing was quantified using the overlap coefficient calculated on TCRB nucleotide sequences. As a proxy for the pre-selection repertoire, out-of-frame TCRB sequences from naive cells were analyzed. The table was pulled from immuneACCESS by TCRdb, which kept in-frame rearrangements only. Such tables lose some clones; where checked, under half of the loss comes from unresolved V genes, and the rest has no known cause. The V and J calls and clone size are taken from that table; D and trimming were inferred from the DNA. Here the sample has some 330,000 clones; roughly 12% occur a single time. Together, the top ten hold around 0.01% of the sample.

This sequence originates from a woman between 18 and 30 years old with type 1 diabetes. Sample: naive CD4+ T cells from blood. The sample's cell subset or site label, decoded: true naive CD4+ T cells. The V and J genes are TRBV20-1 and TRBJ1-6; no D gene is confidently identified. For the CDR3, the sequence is CSAPFPTALHF. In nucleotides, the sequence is TGCAGTGCGCCATTCCCCACTGCTCTCCACTTT.